These T cell receptor beta chains were read from a single sample in a study of blood T cells in healthy people across ages. TCRdb called the 5' RACE reads again in MiXCR, with one record for every CDR3 protein. The sample consists of 800,000 to 950,000 distinct CDR3 sequences, 25% to 30% of them appearing once. These data also featured in a second study, about T cells of mothers and their children.

The sequencing sample was made of blood. The receptors originated from a woman aged 40 to 50 in good health. CDR3s include the opening cysteine and the closing phenylalanine or tryptophan. Fields, in order: V gene, CDR3 protein.

TRBV5-6 | CASSPDRGGDTQYF
TRBV28 | CASSGGTQYRNQPQHF
TRBV12-5 | CASGLTGVEAFF
TRBV6-1 | CASSEQPGGSYEQYF
TRBV5-1 | CASSGGYERYF
TRBV12-3/TRBV12-4 | CASSLYRAVNTEAFF
TRBV2 | CASSDPGTGDGYTF
TRBV20-1 | CSARVEGPETQYF
TRBV29-1 | CSVETDRSYGYTF
TRBV29-1 | CSGDRERGTEAFF
TRBV10-3 | CAISGLSSSYEQYF
TRBV27 | CASSSRQGVNYEHYF
TRBV7-2 | CATLRDRGPGELFF